This TCR beta chain was observed in a study of blood T cell repertoires in COVID-19. The age range of participants was about 18 to 100 years, with residence in roughly 25 US areas. Cohort assignment relied on participant-reported clinical history. Sequenced by immunoSEQ multiplex PCR; TCRdb stores in-frame clones only, minus some. Counted here are about 200,000 clones, 80% to 90% occurring once; the ten biggest clones make up 10% to 15%. This clone was seen only a few times. The CDR3 has 15 amino acids. Trimming took 8 bases from V and 5 from J; bases not matched to a gene: 7. The germline CDR1 and CDR2 sequences are LNHDA and SQIVND (reference sequence).

The V gene is TRBV19, the J gene TRBJ2-2, with 11 bases aligning to TRBD1. The TCR was taken from a man aged 35-49 years who had recovered from COVID-19. Input material: PBMCs or T cells enriched from blood (not recorded which). CDR3 in DNA: TGTGCCAGTGTGGACAGGGGGCTGGGAACCGGGGAGCTGTTTTTT. Its protein is CASVDRGLGTGELFF.